A selection of T cell receptor beta chains follows, all from one sample in a study of T cell changes during pregnancy in multiple sclerosis. Profiled with immunoSEQ multiplex PCR; TCRdb holds only in-frame clones, not every one. The repertoire has roughly 57,000 clones, around 94% of them found once; the top ten carry 2.5% to 3%. Source: CD8+ T cells from peripheral blood mononuclear cells, taken after pregnancy. These TCRs come from a female donor with multiple sclerosis, enrolled in a pregnancy study. Each CDR3 is given with its conserved first and last residue. A D gene is named only where the DNA matches it firmly. For some rows the clone size is stated as once, few or many, or as a class when expanded; others skip it.

D: .; V: TRBV7-3; J: TRBJ1-1; size: .; DNA: TGTGCCAGCGCAGCGGGCAGAAACACTGAAGCTTTCTTT; CDR3: CASAAGRNTEAFF
D: .; V: TRBV29-1; J: TRBJ2-3; size: .; DNA: TGCAGCGTATCCGCGGGACTTGGGACAGATACGCAGTATTTT; CDR3: CSVSAGLGTDTQYF
D: .; V: TRBV6-5; J: TRBJ2-7; size: .; DNA: TGTGCCAGCAGCTTACGGAGGCAATACGAGCAGTACTTC; CDR3: CASSLRRQYEQYF
D: .; V: TRBV5-6; J: TRBJ2-4; size: few; DNA: TGTGCCAGCAGCCTCAGGGGAGCCAAAAACATTCAGTACTTC; CDR3: CASSLRGAKNIQYF
D: .; V: TRBV7-7; J: TRBJ2-5; size: .; DNA: TGTGCCAGCAGCAGTTCCGGAGTTCCCGTGACCCAGTACTTC; CDR3: CASSSSGVPVTQYF
D: TRBD1; V: TRBV19; J: TRBJ2-7; size: .; DNA: TGTGCCAGTAGTATGGGGACAGGGGGATCCTACGAGCAGTACTTC; CDR3: CASSMGTGGSYEQYF
D: .; V: TRBV6-1; J: TRBJ2-7; size: .; DNA: TGTGCCAGCAGCACTAGCCGGATCGGCTACGAGCAGTACTTC; CDR3: CASSTSRIGYEQYF
D: .; V: TRBV4-1; J: TRBJ1-2; size: .; DNA: TGCGCCAGCAGCCAAGATCCCGGGGGGAACTATGGCTACACCTTC; CDR3: CASSQDPGGNYGYTF
D: TRBD1; V: TRBV19; J: TRBJ1-1; size: .; DNA: TGTGCCAGTAGTCCCGGGACAGGTGGGACTTCGGGCACTGAAGCTTTCTTT; CDR3: CASSPGTGGTSGTEAFF
D: .; V: TRBV5-5; J: TRBJ2-7; size: .; DNA: TGTGCCAGCAGCTCCGGCGGGGCGGGCTTATACGAGCAGTACTTC; CDR3: CASSSGGAGLYEQYF
D: TRBD1; V: TRBV9; J: TRBJ1-2; size: .; DNA: TGTGCCAGCAGCGTAAACAGGGGAGGTTATGGCTACACCTTC; CDR3: CASSVNRGGYGYTF
D: .; V: TRBV19; J: TRBJ2-1; size: .; DNA: TGTGCCAGTGGAGACAATGAGCAGTTCTTC; CDR3: CASGDNEQFF
D: TRBD2; V: TRBV4-1; J: TRBJ2-2; size: .; DNA: TGCGCCAGCAGCCAAGGCGGGAGGGCCCTCGGGGAGCTGTTTTTT; CDR3: CASSQGGRALGELFF
D: .; V: TRBV4-1; J: TRBJ2-7; size: .; DNA: TGCGCCAGCAGCCGTCCTAGCAGCGACGAGCAGTACTTC; CDR3: CASSRPSSDEQYF
D: .; V: TRBV7-7; J: TRBJ2-7; size: once; DNA: TGTGCCAGCAGCTTTCGATTGAGCTCCTACGAGCAGTACTTC; CDR3: CASSFRLSSYEQYF
D: .; V: TRBV6-4; J: TRBJ2-7; size: .; DNA: TGTGCCAGCAGTGATGGGCCGAGCCCGCTCTACGAGCAGTACTTC; CDR3: CASSDGPSPLYEQYF